These T cell receptor beta chains were read from a single sample in a study of T-cell reconstitution after alpha-beta-depleted transplantation in children. TCRdb fed the PCR reads into MiXCR, producing one record per CDR3 protein. This table holds 500,000 to 750,000 distinct CDR3 sequences, 27% found once. Specimen: PBMCs, collected before TCRalphabeta/CD19-depleted stem cell transplant. All receptors derive from a boy under three years old with Wiskott-Aldrich syndrome, due to receive a stem cell transplant. Each CDR3 is given with its conserved first and last residue. The order of the fields is V gene, J gene, CDR3 protein.

>TRBV9|TRBJ2-1
CASSVDAHYNEQFF
>TRBV5-1|TRBJ1-1
CASSLGFGEDTEAFF
>TRBV27|TRBJ2-7
CASKSLWGDYDQYF
>TRBV6-4|TRBJ2-2
CASSDSGELFF
>TRBV5-1|TRBJ1-2
CASSIAGSGGYTF
>TRBV20-1|TRBJ2-1
CSARAWMLAGNYNEQFF
>TRBV19|TRBJ1-2
CASSIGAQVYGYTF
>TRBV6-1|TRBJ1-5
CASSERRGGNQPQHF
>TRBV6-1|TRBJ2-1
CASSEATSGGGF
>TRBV10-3|TRBJ2-3
CAVGVTDTQYF
>TRBV15|TRBJ2-5
CATSRGGQVQETQYF
>TRBV11-2|TRBJ2-1
CASSLLAGGPKNEQFF
>TRBV27|TRBJ1-3
CASSSRGQGGNTIYF
>TRBV5-1|TRBJ2-1
CASSPLENFLVFF
>TRBV18|TRBJ1-6
CASLLMRNSPLHF
>TRBV6-1|TRBJ1-4
CASSGSATNEKLFF
>TRBV15|TRBJ1-1
CATSRGQEGYTEAFF
>TRBV12-3/TRBV12-4|TRBJ2-2
CASRQGANTGELFF
>TRBV7-8|TRBJ1-1
CASSLSAGYVRAFF
>TRBV5-1|TRBJ2-2
CASSLQSTTGELFF
>TRBV3-1|TRBJ1-1
CASSPFRRGAQEAFF
>TRBV7-6|TRBJ2-1
CASSFRVLAYNEQFF
>TRBV5-1|TRBJ2-1
CASSLTPRLYNEQFF
>TRBV20-1|TRBJ2-1
CSARVGLDEQFF
>TRBV18|TRBJ2-7
CASSPSGRAGEQYF
>TRBV20-1|TRBJ2-7
CSARVRTTLIEQYF
>TRBV28|TRBJ2-1
CASSQDRGFDNEQFF
>TRBV5-6|TRBJ2-1
CASSFGPSGSGNEQFF
>TRBV12-3/TRBV12-4|TRBJ2-3
CASSLDRGDTQYF
>TRBV27|TRBJ2-7
CASSITFTGRPAVEQYF
>TRBV20-1|TRBJ1-1
CSGHREGRDTEAFF
>TRBV20-1|TRBJ2-3
CSARDSRASGRTDTQYF
>TRBV10-3|TRBJ2-7
CAISEIDEQYF
>TRBV3-1|TRBJ1-5
CASSQEWSGRQPQHF
>TRBV2|TRBJ2-7
CASSDVNYSYEQYF
>TRBV29-1|TRBJ2-2
CSVVGGPLTGELFF
>TRBV28|TRBJ2-1
CASSSTTRGHNEQFF
>TRBV5-1|TRBJ2-3
CASSPPSGQGMDTQYF
>TRBV2|TRBJ2-7
CASSDRIHEQYF
>TRBV20-1|TRBJ2-1
CSANRGPEQFF
>TRBV29-1|TRBJ2-3
CSVGETGTDTQYF
>TRBV6-5|TRBJ1-5
CASSSTGTNQPQHF
>TRBV19|TRBJ2-7
CASKGSGHEQYF
>TRBV2|TRBJ1-5
CAIPSMGIRQPQHF
>TRBV5-5|TRBJ2-7
CASSWLGDNKYYEQYF
>TRBV7-9|TRBJ2-5
CASSPRQLLQETQYF
>TRBV19|TRBJ1-5
CASSVQGSNQPQHF
>TRBV4-2|TRBJ2-7
CASSQGGTPIKEQYF
>TRBV20-1|TRBJ1-1
CSASGVLNTEAFF
>TRBV5-5|TRBJ2-3
CASSLAVSVGDTQYF
>TRBV2|TRBJ1-1
CASRRDLPSGTEAFF
>TRBV3-1|TRBJ2-1
CASSQTGGPGREQFF
>TRBV12-3/TRBV12-4|TRBJ2-1
CASIIRAGLDHMAEQFF